The T cell receptor (beta chain) under discussion was sequenced for a study of blood T cell repertoires in COVID-19. In the study overall: T cells, B-cell-depleted T cells, or PBMCs provided the cDNA or gDNA that served as material.

Trimming left V 3 bases short and J 7 bases short, with 4 bases between. The CDR3 runs 11 residues. In the study's own analysis: Amplification of reference gene primers was used by the study to estimate nucleated cell counts. This table comes from immunoSEQ multiplex PCR, and its TCRdb copy is limited to in-frame clones, with some not included. V, J and clone size are taken as reported in that table, and D and trimming were inferred from the DNA itself. The sample lists approximately 24,000 clones, 85% to 95% occurring once. This sequence originates from a woman aged 45 to 65 with active COVID-19. Material: peripheral blood. The V and J genes are TRBV12-3 or TRBV12-4 and TRBJ2-1; no definite D call. The CDR3 DNA is TGTGCCAGCAGTTTTCTTAATGAGCAGTTCTTC. This sequence encodes CASSFLNEQFF.